This TCR beta chain was identified during a study of Graves' ophthalmopathy and Graves' hyperthyroidism. The diagnosis was founded upon clinical symptoms, serum thyroxine, TRAb, thyroid ultrasound and orbital computed tomography. There are many counts of this clonotype. V lost 3 bases and J 4 bases, leaving 12 bases between the germline ends. CDR1 is LGHDT and CDR2 is YNNKEL in the germline V gene (reference sequence). CDR3 length equals 14 residues. Amplified material comprised TCR beta CDR3 regions derived from RNA transcripts. An opening RT-PCR round employed HTBI primers and preceded a second-round multiplex PCR. Via MiXCR, TCRdb re-called the multiplex PCR reads, giving one row per CDR3 protein. Of roughly 400,000 distinct CDR3 sequences detected, approximately 18% appear once; the ten largest clones hold approximately 2.4%.

The chain joins TRBV3-1 to TRBJ2-5, with D possibly being TRBD1 or TRBD2 (5 bases each). Specimen: peripheral blood. The sequence derives from an adult woman with stable Graves' hyperthyroidism. CDR3 region: CASSQKGRGETQYF. CDR3 bases: TGTGCCAGCAGCCAGAAGGGGAGAGGAGAGACCCAGTACTTC.